These 22 T cell receptor beta chains share one sample of origin, sequenced in a study of graft-versus-host responses after intestinal transplantation. Here immunoSEQ multiplex PCR was the method, and the copy in TCRdb shows in-frame clones only, minus some. Of fewer than 120,000 clones in the sample, roughly 95% were seen once. No cognate antigen is known for these TCRs. Sequences were derived from unstimulated CD8+ T cells sorted from spleen or lymph node cells, sampled before intestinal transplant. These receptor sequences come from a human donor who received an intestinal transplant.

The chain recombines TRBV5-8 with TRBJ2-7; no definite D call. V lost 4 bases, J lost 3 bases, and 5 bases lay in between. There are 11 residues in the CDR3. Per the germline V gene, CDR1 is SGHTS and CDR2 is YDEGEE. The CDR3 region has the DNA TGTGCCAGCAGCCTATACTACGAGCAGTACTTC. Translation gives CASSLYYEQYF.

This clone was seen more than once but under ten times. The chain couples TRBV28 to TRBJ1-2, with a possible D match to TRBD1 (5 bases). CDR3 length: 14 amino acids. V lost 5 bases and J 8 bases, leaving 18 bases between the germline ends. Germline V gene sequence: CDR1 MDHEN, CDR2 SYDVKM. The CDR3 DNA follows: TGTGCCAGCAGTCCCCTCCCCGCAGGGCAAGGCTACACCTTC. It codes for CASSPLPAGQGYTF.

On this clone itself: As the CDR3 is not closed by the conserved phenylalanine or tryptophan, this likely results from a read error. Because the CDR3's place on the DNA is in doubt, the DNA is left out and the CDR3 is given as listed by TCRdb. The chain joins TRBV2 to TRBJ1-1. Germline CDR1 SNHLY, CDR2 FYNNEI. Termini included, the CDR3 measures 11 amino acids. The CDR3 sequence is CASSDGKGPRP.

J is TRBJ2-7 and V is TRBV12-5, with D unresolved. Trimming took 4 bases from V and 6 from J, leaving 10 bases between them. The CDR3 contains 12 residues. Germline V gives CDR1 LGHNT, CDR2 FRNRAP. This CDR3 reads CASGSSPIEQYF. In DNA form, the CDR3 reads TGTGCTAGTGGTTCGTCCCCAATCGAGCAGTACTTC.

This clone is a singleton in its sample. V gene TRBV6-5 combines with J gene TRBJ2-1; D remains unclear. CDR3 length: 16 amino acids. With 2 bases removed from V and 4 bases from J, the gap between germline ends came to 15 bases. CDR1 is MNHEY and CDR2 is SVGAGI in the germline V gene. This chain's CDR3 is CASSYKWSMGYNEQFF. The CDR3 DNA reads as TGTGCCAGCAGTTACAAATGGTCCATGGGGTACAATGAGCAGTTCTTC.

The chain carries TRBV21-1 and TRBJ2-3. TRBV21-1 is a known pseudogene. The CDR3 contains 16 residues. The CDR3 loop reads CASSPARTPSTDTQYF. In nucleotides, the CDR3 is TGTGCCAGCAGCCCCGCGAGGACCCCAAGCACAGATACGCAGTATTTT.

This sequence joins TRBV21-1 and TRBJ1-5; the listed D gene, TRBD1, was not tested against the DNA. TRBV21-1 is marked as a pseudogene. This CDR3 has 15 residues. The CDR3 DNA sequence: TGTGCCAGCAGCACCAGGGTATATGGCAATCAGCCCCAGCATTTT. It specifies CASSTRVYGNQPQHF.

This chain uses TRBV7-9 with TRBJ2-4; TRBD2 matches at 8 bases. The CDR3 extends over 15 amino acids. In germline, CDR1 is SEHNR, CDR2 FQNEAQ (reference sequence). Trimming took 3 bases from V and 7 from J; bases not matched to a gene: 8. The CDR3 sequence is CASSFVAGGGNIQYF. The CDR3 coding sequence is TGTGCCAGCAGCTTTGTTGCGGGAGGAGGGAACATTCAGTACTTC.

The chain links TRBV19 to TRBJ2-2, with D perhaps matching TRBD2 (5 bases). Trimming pared 5 bases from V and 7 bases from J, leaving 11 bases between. The CDR3 covers 13 residues. Germline values: CDR1 LNHDA, CDR2 SQIVND (reference sequence). The CDR3 bases are TGTGCCAGTAGTCCCCTCGGGGACGGGGAGCTGTTTTTT. Amino acids: CASSPLGDGELFF. The variable domain in full, completed from reference TRBV19 and TRBJ2-2, reads DGGITQSPKYLFRKEGQNVTLSCEQNLNHDAMYWYRQDPGQGLRLIYYSQIVNDFQKGDIAEGYSVSREKKESFPLTVTSAQKNPTAFYLCASSPLGDGELFFGEGSRLTVL.

V and J are TRBV11-2 and TRBJ2-1; the D gene could be TRBD1 or TRBD2 (6 bases each). This CDR3 has 15 amino acids. The germline gives CDR1 SGHAT, CDR2 FQNNGV. Trimming took 1 base from V and 2 from J, leaving 9 bases between them. The CDR3 nucleotides are TGTGCCAGCAGCTTAGGAGGGGGGCCCTACAATGAGCAGTTCTTC. Its protein product is CASSLGGGPYNEQFF. Using reference TRBV11-2 and TRBJ2-1 for the parts outside the CDR3, the full variable domain is EAGVAQSPRYKIIEKRQSVAFWCNPISGHATLYWYQQILGQGPKLLIQFQNNGVVDDSQLPKDRFSAERLKGVDSTLKIQPAKLEDSAVYLCASSLGGGPYNEQFFGPGTRLTVL.

J is TRBJ2-7 and V is TRBV7-6; possibly TRBD1 for D (5 bases). Deletions cut 1 base from V and 7 bases from J, with 8 bases between. This CDR3 comprises 12 residues. Germline CDR1 reads SGHVS; CDR2 reads FNYEAQ. The CDR3 sequence: CASSLGGGEQYF. The CDR3 DNA follows: TGTGCCAGCAGCTTAGGGGGCGGTGAGCAGTACTTC.

This chain links TRBV2 with TRBJ2-7; D gene unclear. With 4 bases removed from V and 1 base from J, the gap between germline ends came to 5 bases. Germline V gives CDR1 SNHLY, CDR2 FYNNEI. This CDR3 region has 12 residues. The CDR3 protein is CASSAGSYEQYF. The CDR3 region has the DNA TGTGCCAGCAGTGCGGGTTCCTACGAGCAGTACTTC.

The chain links TRBV9 to TRBJ1-3; D gene uncertain. The CDR3 sequence is 17 residues long. Trimming removed 4 bases from V and 3 bases from J, with 20 bases in between. Per the germline V gene, CDR1 is SGDLS and CDR2 is YYNGEE. CDR3 residues: CASSPRVGTRIGNTIYF. The CDR3 DNA reads as TGTGCCAGCAGCCCCCGAGTTGGTACCAGGATTGGAAACACCATATATTTT.

The chain links TRBV28 to TRBJ2-2, with a possible D match to TRBD1 (6 bases). The CDR3 has 16 amino acids. Trimming left V 4 bases short and J 2 bases short, with 14 bases between. Germline values: CDR1 MDHEN, CDR2 SYDVKM. This CDR3 is CASSSRTEANTGELFF. In nucleotides, the CDR3 is TGTGCCAGCAGTTCTCGGACAGAAGCTAACACCGGGGAGCTGTTTTTT.

This clone was observed once. V and J are TRBV25-1 and TRBJ1-1; TRBD1 is a possible D gene (5 bases). Trimming took 6 bases from V and 5 from J, leaving 16 bases between them. The CDR3 is 14 amino acids. Germline assignment: CDR1 MGHDK and CDR2 SYGVNS. Here the CDR3 reads CASSVGEGVTEAFF. The CDR3 DNA is TGTGCCAGCAGCGTCGGTGAAGGGGTAACTGAAGCTTTCTTT. Together with reference TRBV25-1 and TRBJ1-1, the CDR3 gives the full variable domain: EADIYQTPRYLVIGTGKKITLECSQTMGHDKMYWYQQDPGMELHLIHYSYGVNSTEKGDLSSESTVSRIRTEHFPLTLESARPSHTSQYLCASSVGEGVTEAFFGQGTRLTVV.

The gene calls are TRBV7-3 and TRBJ2-1; the D gene is possibly TRBD2 (6 bases). Germline CDR1 reads SGHTA; CDR2 reads FQGTGA. V lost 1 base to trimming and J lost 4 bases, with 8 bases between them. The CDR3 is 14 amino acids. The CDR3 spells CASSLRGGYNEQFF. CDR3 DNA: TGTGCCAGCAGCTTAAGAGGAGGGTACAATGAGCAGTTCTTC.

The genes are TRBV5-6 and TRBJ2-7; D gene ambiguous. Trimming cost V 2 bases and J 3 bases, with 15 bases left between them. The CDR3 totals 15 residues. Per germline, CDR1 SGHDT and CDR2 YYEEEE. The CDR3: CASSFPSIGIYEQYF. Here the CDR3 DNA reads TGTGCCAGCAGCTTCCCTTCGATTGGAATCTACGAGCAGTACTTC.

This sequence joins TRBV7-8 and TRBJ1-1, with TRBD1 as a possible D gene (5 bases). The V gene lost 2 bases and the J gene lost 7 bases, with 14 bases spanning the gap. The CDR3 spans 14 residues. Per the germline V gene, CDR1 is SGHVS and CDR2 is FQNEAQ. CDR3 protein: CASSLFGQGFEAFF. In DNA form, the CDR3 reads TGTGCCAGCAGCTTATTCGGGCAGGGTTTTGAAGCTTTCTTT.

The chain is built from TRBV6-5 and TRBJ2-1; 10 bases are shared with TRBD2. This CDR3 has 15 residues. Per the germline V gene, CDR1 is MNHEY and CDR2 is SVGAGI. V gave up 0 bases and J gave up 7 bases; unmatched junction bases: 3. The CDR3 DNA reads as TGTGCCAGCAGTTACTCGGCTAGCGGGAGAAATGAGCAGTTCTTC. Protein sequence: CASSYSASGRNEQFF.

V is TRBV6-5 and J is TRBJ2-3; 7 bases agree with TRBD2. Germline-derived CDR1 and CDR2 are MNHEY and SVGAGI. This CDR3 has 16 residues. V lost 2 bases to trimming and J lost 0 bases; unmatched junction nucleotides: 5. The CDR3 coding sequence is TGTGCCAGCAGTTACGTTGCGGGAGAGAGCACAGATACGCAGTATTTT. It yields the protein CASSYVAGESTDTQYF.

The chain links TRBV28 to TRBJ2-7; D is perhaps TRBD2 (6 bases). The CDR3 runs 12 residues. V shed 2 bases and J shed 7 bases, with 9 bases lying between them. Per germline, CDR1 MDHEN and CDR2 SYDVKM. CDR3 loop: CASSLRREEQYF. CDR3 DNA sequence: TGTGCCAGCAGTTTAAGACGGGAGGAGCAGTACTTC.

V usage is TRBV9 and J usage is TRBJ2-7; TRBD2 aligns across 7 bases. Germline CDR1 SGDLS, CDR2 YYNGEE. V trimming: 3 bases; J trimming: 4 bases; junction bases outside the gene matches: 10. This CDR3 contains 15 residues. CDR3 region: CASSASGLAEYEQYF. As DNA, the CDR3 is TGTGCCAGCAGCGCGTCGGGGCTAGCGGAGTACGAGCAGTACTTC.